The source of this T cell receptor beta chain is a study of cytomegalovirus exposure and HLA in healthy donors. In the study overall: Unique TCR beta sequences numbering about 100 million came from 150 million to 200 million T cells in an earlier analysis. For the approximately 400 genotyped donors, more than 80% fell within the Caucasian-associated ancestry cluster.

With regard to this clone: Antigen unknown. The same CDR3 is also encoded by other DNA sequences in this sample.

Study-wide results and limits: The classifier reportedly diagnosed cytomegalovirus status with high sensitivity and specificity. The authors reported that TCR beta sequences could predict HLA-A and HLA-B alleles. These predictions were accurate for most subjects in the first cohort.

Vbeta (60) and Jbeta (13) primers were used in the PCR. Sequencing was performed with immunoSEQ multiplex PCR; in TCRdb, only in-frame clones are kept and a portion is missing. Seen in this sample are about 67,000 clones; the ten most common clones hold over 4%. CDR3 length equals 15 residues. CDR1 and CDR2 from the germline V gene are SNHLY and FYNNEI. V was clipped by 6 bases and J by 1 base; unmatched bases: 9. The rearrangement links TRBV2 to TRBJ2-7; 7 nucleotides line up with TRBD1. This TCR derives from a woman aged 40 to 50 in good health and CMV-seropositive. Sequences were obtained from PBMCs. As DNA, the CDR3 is TGTGCCAGCAGCCCCGACAGGGACCCATCCTACGAGCAGTACTTC. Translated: CASSPDRDPSYEQYF.